Reported below is one TCR beta chain. The data are from a study of shared clonotypes between healthy human individuals. With 1 base removed from V and 2 bases from J, the gap between germline ends came to 8 bases. Germline V gives CDR1 MGHRA, CDR2 YSYEKL. The CDR3 loop spans 14 amino acids. The protocol was immunoSEQ multiplex PCR, while the TCRdb copy is restricted to in-frame clones and leaves out a portion. The table lists 2 million to 2.5 million clones, under 95% of them singletons. The receptor's source is a man younger than 30 in good health. Some clones in this sample may be carry-over from other donors' samples. This chain links TRBV4-1 with TRBJ1-1; D is perhaps TRBD1 (5 bases). The material sequenced was naive CD4+ T cells from PBMCs. Subset reported: CD45RA+ positively selected. CDR3 in amino acids: CASSQVDRNTEAFF. DNA of the CDR3: TGCGCCAGCAGCCAAGTAGACAGAAACACTGAAGCTTTCTTT.